Listed here are 15 T cell receptor beta chains from one sample, sequenced in a study of Graves' ophthalmopathy and Graves' hyperthyroidism. RNA served as the template for amplifying TCR beta CDR3 regions. Second-round multiplex PCR came after a first-round RT-PCR that employed HTBI primers. TCRdb used MiXCR to reprocess the multiplex PCR reads, holding one entry per CDR3 protein. The sample has 200,000 to 250,000 distinct CDR3 sequences, about 32% seen once. The sequenced sample consisted of peripheral blood. These receptors all stem from a man aged 45-65 years with Graves' ophthalmopathy.

This clonotype was seen at least ten times. V gene TRBV12-5 combines with J gene TRBJ2-2, with 11 bases that match TRBD2. The CDR3 contains 15 residues. Trimming cost V 6 bases and J 7 bases; bases outside gene matches: 7. Germline CDR1 and CDR2: LGHNT and FRNRAP. In DNA, the CDR3 is TGTGCTAGTGGATTGCTAGCGGGAGGTGTCGGGGAGCTGTTTTTT. Protein product: CASGLLAGGVGELFF. Full variable domain (rest looked up from reference TRBV12-5 and TRBJ2-2): DARVTQTPRHKVTEMGQEVTMRCQPILGHNTVFWYRQTMMQGLELLAYFRNRAPLDDSGMPKDRFSAEMPDATLATLKIQPSEPRDSAVYFCASGLLAGGVGELFFGEGSRLTVL.

CDR3 loop: CASSGKIGTGDGYTF. CDR3 DNA sequence: TGTGCCAGCAGCGGCAAGATCGGGACAGGGGATGGCTACACCTTC. The rearrangement links TRBV6-1 to TRBJ1-2; 10 nucleotides agree with TRBD1. The length of the CDR3 is 15 residues. Germline values: CDR1 MNHNS, CDR2 SASEGT. V was clipped by 6 bases and J by 6 bases; unmatched bases: 10.

The rearrangement links TRBV12-3 or TRBV12-4 to TRBJ1-2, with D hard to call. The CDR3 is made up of 12 amino acids. V shed 3 bases and J shed 7 bases, with 9 bases lying between them. In nucleotides, the CDR3 is TGTGCCAGCAGTTTTATGGGTCCTGGCTACACCTTC. Its translation: CASSFMGPGYTF.

This clonotype has ten or more counts. V gene TRBV4-1 combines with J gene TRBJ2-5; D not certain. There are 14 residues in the CDR3. Trimming cost V 0 bases and J 2 bases, with 7 bases left between them. The germline gives CDR1 MGHRA, CDR2 YSYEKL. CDR3 region: CASSQEALQETQYF. Here the CDR3 DNA reads TGCGCCAGCAGCCAAGAAGCACTACAAGAGACCCAGTACTTC.

This clonotype was counted at least ten times. J is TRBJ1-5 and V is TRBV12-3 or TRBV12-4; TRBD1 is a possible D gene (6 bases). Trimming took 6 bases from V and 6 from J, leaving 9 bases between them. This CDR3 has 12 residues. The CDR3: CASREGGQPQHF. As DNA, the CDR3 is TGTGCCAGCAGGGAGGGGGGTCAGCCCCAGCATTTT.

This clonotype appeared many times. The CDR3 spells CASSPHWMAGGQETQYF. CDR3 DNA sequence: TGCGCCAGCAGCCCCCATTGGATGGCGGGAGGGCAAGAGACCCAGTACTTC. The rearrangement links TRBV4-1 to TRBJ2-5; 9 bases fit TRBD2. Germline lookup yields CDR1 MGHRA and CDR2 YSYEKL. The CDR3 is 17 amino acids. The J segment lost 2 bases and the V segment lost 4 bases, leaving 11 bases of the junction unmatched.

This clonotype was recorded many times. CDR3 sequence reads: CASSPTTSKSTDTQYF. The CDR3 coding sequence is TGTGCCAGCTCCCCCACTACTAGCAAAAGCACAGATACGCAGTATTTT. This rearrangement joins TRBV11-2 to TRBJ2-3, with a possible D match to TRBD2 (6 bases). Germline V gives CDR1 SGHAT, CDR2 FQNNGV. Trimming removed 8 bases from V and 0 bases from J, with 18 bases in between. This CDR3 has 16 amino acids.

This clonotype has at least ten counts. The chain links TRBV7-9 to TRBJ2-7; D gene uncertain. The CDR3 extends over 15 amino acids. The V end was cut by 5 bases, the J end by 4 bases, with 18 bases between. Germline values: CDR1 SEHNR, CDR2 FQNEAQ (reference sequence). CDR3 nucleotide sequence: TGTGCCAGCAGCAACTCCCAAACCGTCGGATACGAGCAGTACTTC. It is translated as CASSNSQTVGYEQYF.

The CDR3 DNA is TGTGCCAGCAGTTCACAGGGGTTAGGCAATCAGCCCCAGCATTTT. Its translation is CASSSQGLGNQPQHF. The chain carries TRBV27 and TRBJ1-5, with 7 bases matching TRBD1. In germline, CDR1 is MNHEY, CDR2 SMNVEV (reference sequence). There are 15 residues in the CDR3. V dropped 4 bases and J dropped 2; count of bases not matched to a gene: 5.

This clonotype was observed at least ten times. The V gene is TRBV5-1, the J gene TRBJ2-2; D remains ambiguous. CDR3 length: 14 residues. Trimming removed 0 bases at V and 4 bases at J, with 7 bases between. Germline assignment: CDR1 SGHRS and CDR2 YFSETQ. CDR3 loop: CASSLASPTGELFF. The CDR3 DNA reads TGCGCCAGCAGCTTGGCCTCTCCCACCGGGGAGCTGTTTTTT.

The rearrangement joins TRBV6-5 to TRBJ1-2, with TRBD1 matching over 9 bases. CDR1 is MNHEY and CDR2 is SVGAGI in the germline V gene. The CDR3 is 16 amino acids. V trimming: 0 bases; J trimming: 7 bases; junction bases outside the gene matches: 9. The CDR3 protein is CASSYSSTGGLSGYTF. DNA for the CDR3: TGTGCCAGCAGTTACTCTTCGACAGGGGGTCTAAGTGGCTACACCTTC.

The sample holds many counts of this clonotype. The rearrangement uses TRBV7-9 and TRBJ2-7; 13 bases align to TRBD2. Germline CDR1 is SEHNR and CDR2 is FQNEAQ (reference sequence). J was trimmed by 7 bases and V by 5 bases; bases with no gene match: 5. CDR3 length: 14 amino acids. CDR3 protein: CASSPPGLAGEQYF. The CDR3 region has the DNA TGTGCCAGCAGCCCCCCGGGACTAGCGGGAGAGCAGTACTTC.

At least ten counts were recorded for this clonotype. The chain uses TRBV5-1 and TRBJ2-5; D uncertain. CDR1 is SGHRS and CDR2 is YFSETQ in the germline V gene. The CDR3 spans 13 residues. Trimming shortened V by 4 bases and J by 5 bases, and 12 bases separated the two germline ends. CDR3 in DNA: TGCGCCAGCAGCCCGGTCCTAAGGGAGACCCAGTACTTC. Encoded protein: CASSPVLRETQYF.

This clonotype was recorded at least ten times. V is TRBV12-3 or TRBV12-4 and J is TRBJ2-5; D is uncertain. This CDR3 region has 13 residues. Trimming took off 4 bases at V and 4 bases at J, with 10 bases between the two ends. CDR3 bases: TGTGCCAGCAGTTCGAGTACTGGAGAGACCCAGTACTTC. Translating it yields CASSSSTGETQYF.

The chain employs TRBV19 and TRBJ1-2; D not resolved. The V gene's germline CDR1 is LNHDA and CDR2 SQIVND (reference sequence). This CDR3 is built from 13 residues. Trimming removed 5 bases at V and 3 bases at J, with 10 bases between. CDR3: CASSATEHYGYTF. The DNA for the CDR3 is TGTGCCAGTAGTGCCACAGAACACTATGGCTACACCTTC.